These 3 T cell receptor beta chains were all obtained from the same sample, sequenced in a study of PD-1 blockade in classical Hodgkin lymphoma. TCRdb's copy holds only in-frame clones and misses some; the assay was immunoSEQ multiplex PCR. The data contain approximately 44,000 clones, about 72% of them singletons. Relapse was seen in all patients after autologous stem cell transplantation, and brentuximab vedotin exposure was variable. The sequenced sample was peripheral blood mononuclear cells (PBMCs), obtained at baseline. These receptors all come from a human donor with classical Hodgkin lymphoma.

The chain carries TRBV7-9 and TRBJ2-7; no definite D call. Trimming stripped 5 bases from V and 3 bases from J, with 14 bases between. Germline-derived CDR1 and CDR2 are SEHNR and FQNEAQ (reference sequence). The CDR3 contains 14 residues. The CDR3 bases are TGTGCCAGCAGCGAAATGGATTTCCGCTACGAGCAGTACTTC. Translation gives CASSEMDFRYEQYF.

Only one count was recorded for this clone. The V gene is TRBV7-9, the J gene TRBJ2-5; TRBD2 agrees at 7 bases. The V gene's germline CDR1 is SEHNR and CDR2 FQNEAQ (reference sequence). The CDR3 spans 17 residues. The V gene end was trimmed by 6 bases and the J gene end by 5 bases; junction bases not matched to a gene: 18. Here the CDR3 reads CASSPRLTSSLEETQYF. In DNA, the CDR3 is TGTGCCAGCAGTCCCCGGCTGACTAGCTCCCTGGAGGAGACCCAGTACTTC.

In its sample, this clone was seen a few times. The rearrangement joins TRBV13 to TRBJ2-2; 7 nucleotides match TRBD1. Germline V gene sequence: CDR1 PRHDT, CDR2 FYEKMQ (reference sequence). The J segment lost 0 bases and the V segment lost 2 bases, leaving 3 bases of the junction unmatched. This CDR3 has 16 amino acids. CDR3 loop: CASSLRDSSNTGELFF. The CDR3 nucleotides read TGTGCCAGCAGCTTAAGGGACAGTTCGAACACCGGGGAGCTGTTTTTT. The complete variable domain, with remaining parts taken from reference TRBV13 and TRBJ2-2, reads AAGVIQSPRHLIKEKRETATLKCYPIPRHDTVYWYQQGPGQDPQFLISFYEKMQSDKGSIPDRFSAQQFSDYHSELNMSSLELGDSALYFCASSLRDSSNTGELFFGEGSRLTVL.